What follows is one T cell receptor (beta chain) and its context. In the original workflow: It was from reference gene primer amplification that nucleated cell counts were estimated. The table came from immunoSEQ multiplex PCR; TCRdb's copy has only in-frame clones and leaves some out. V, J and clone size are those of that table, while D and trimming were read from the DNA. The sample carries around 200,000 clones, less than 85% recorded once. The data belong to a study of blood T cell repertoires in COVID-19. Background on the study: COVID-19 samples from acute and convalescent phases originated in the United States, Italy and Spain. From T cells, B-cell-depleted T cells, or PBMCs came the material, which was cDNA or gDNA.

Trimming cost V 6 bases and J 4 bases; bases outside gene matches: 8. Germline V gene data show CDR1 as MDHEN and CDR2 as SYDVKM. This CDR3 spans 14 amino acids. The sample was peripheral blood. The rearrangement joins TRBV28 to TRBJ2-5, with 7 bases fitting TRBD1. The clonotype comes from a woman aged 70-85 years with acute or convalescent COVID-19. In nucleotides, the CDR3 is TGTGCCAGCAGCTACCACGACAGGGTAGAGACCCAGTACTTC. The encoded protein is CASSYHDRVETQYF. Using reference TRBV28 and TRBJ2-5 for the parts outside the CDR3, the full variable domain is DVKVTQSSRYLVKRTGEKVFLECVQDMDHENMFWYRQDPGLGLRLIYFSYDVKMKEKGDIPEGYSVSREKKERFSLILESASTNQTSMYLCASSYHDRVETQYFGPGTRLLVL.